This T cell receptor (beta chain) came from a study of blood T cells in healthy people across ages. Findings and limits, study-wide: Higher naive T cell percentage went strongly together with higher TCR beta diversity.

A sample-barcoded 5' primer and a J-beta primer mix were used in a second PCR of roughly 7 to 12 cycles. TCRdb independently ran MiXCR on the 5' RACE reads; one entry per CDR3 protein. The sample lists over 1,200,000 distinct CDR3 sequences, around 59% occurring once. As regards this clonotype: The antigen is undetermined.

V shed 1 base and J 5 bases; nucleotides not matched to a gene: 6. CDR3 length: 15 residues. Germline values: CDR1 SGHTA, CDR2 FQGNSA. The chain combines TRBV7-2 with TRBJ2-7; 9 nucleotides line up with TRBD1. The receptor was isolated from a young man in good health. Specimen: blood. CDR3 sequence: CASSLGGTGRNEQYF. The CDR3 DNA reads TGTGCCAGCAGCTTAGGGGGGACAGGGCGTAACGAGCAGTACTTC.